The source of this TCR beta chain is a study of blood T cell repertoires in COVID-19. At the level of the study: In each case, the material was cDNA or gDNA derived from T cells, B-cell-depleted T cells, or PBMCs.

Methods used by the authors: Estimation of nucleated cell counts was performed using reference gene primer amplification. Clones were sequenced by immunoSEQ multiplex PCR, and TCRdb holds only the in-frame ones, with some missing. That table is the source of V, J and clone size, and D and trimming were worked out from the DNA. This table holds approximately 440,000 clones, roughly 87% found once. V lost 7 bases and J 0 bases, leaving 10 bases between the germline ends. The V gene's germline CDR1 is MNHEY and CDR2 SMNVEV (reference sequence). The CDR3 covers 13 residues. The specimen was PBMCs or T cells enriched from blood (not recorded which). This rearrangement joins TRBV27 to TRBJ2-7; D gene ambiguous. The clonotype was recovered from a woman younger than 35 who had recovered from COVID-19. This CDR3 reads CASKARSSYEQYF. The CDR3 bases are TGTGCCAGCAAGGCTAGGAGCTCCTACGAGCAGTACTTC.